The present entry profiles one TCR beta chain with its context. This entry belongs to a study of T-cell reconstitution after alpha-beta-depleted transplantation in children. J was trimmed by 0 bases and V by 3 bases; bases with no gene match: 7. Germline loops: CDR1 DFQATT, CDR2 SNEGSKA (reference sequence). The CDR3 is 18 residues long. Unique molecular identifiers were used to barcode this TCRbeta library. One entry per CDR3 protein, called by TCRdb with MiXCR from the PCR reads. Among roughly 300,000 distinct CDR3 sequences listed, about a tenth were seen once. Source: PBMCs from the stem cell graft donor, taken from the stem cell graft. The chain recombines TRBV20-1 with TRBJ2-6; 11 positions match TRBD1. The clonotype was recovered from a human donor who donated a stem cell graft to a child with acute lymphoblastic leukemia. CDR3 bases: TGCAGTGCTAGTCTCGCCGGGACAGGGGGCTCTGGGGCCAACGTCCTGACTTTC. Protein product: CSASLAGTGGSGANVLTF.